Described below is a single T cell receptor beta chain sequence and its context. Its antigen is unknown. In the same sample, other DNA sequences code for this CDR3. Some clones are missing from TCRdb's copy, which holds only in-frame ones; the method was immunoSEQ multiplex PCR. The repertoire holds approximately 200,000 clones, with over 60% as singletons. V dropped 4 bases and J dropped 0 bases, with 13 bases sitting between them. The CDR3 length is 16 residues. Germline values: CDR1 MNHNY, CDR2 SVGAGI (reference sequence). This record belongs to a study of cytotoxic CD8 clonotypes in ibrutinib-treated CLL. Overall study context: By median roughly 5.5 years, 12 had progressed and approximately 15 stayed remitted; responses had been 2 complete and 25 or so partial. The taking of response samples occurred after a median about 13 months of treatment, with a range of 6 to 36.

Whole-study findings and limits: Public clonotypes showed up rarely, and on treatment they shrank or held steady.

The origin of this receptor is a human donor with chronic lymphocytic leukemia. The source material was PBMCs, sampled after 24 months of ibrutinib treatment. The rearrangement uses TRBV6-6 and TRBJ2-1; D may be TRBD1 (5 bases). CDR3 sequence: CASSSSRQGSYNEQFF. In DNA, the CDR3 is TGTGCCAGCAGTTCATCCCGTCAGGGCTCCTACAATGAGCAGTTCTTC.